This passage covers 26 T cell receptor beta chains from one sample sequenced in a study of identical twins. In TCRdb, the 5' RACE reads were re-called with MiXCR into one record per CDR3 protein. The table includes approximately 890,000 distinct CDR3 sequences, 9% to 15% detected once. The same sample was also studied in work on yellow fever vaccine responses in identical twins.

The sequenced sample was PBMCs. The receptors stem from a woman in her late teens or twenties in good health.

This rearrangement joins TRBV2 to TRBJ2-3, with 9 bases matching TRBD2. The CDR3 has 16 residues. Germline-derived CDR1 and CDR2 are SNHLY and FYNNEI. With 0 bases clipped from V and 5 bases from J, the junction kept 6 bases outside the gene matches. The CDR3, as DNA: TGTGCCAGCAGTGAAGCGGAGCTAGCGGGGCTAGATACGCAGTATTTT. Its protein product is CASSEAELAGLDTQYF.

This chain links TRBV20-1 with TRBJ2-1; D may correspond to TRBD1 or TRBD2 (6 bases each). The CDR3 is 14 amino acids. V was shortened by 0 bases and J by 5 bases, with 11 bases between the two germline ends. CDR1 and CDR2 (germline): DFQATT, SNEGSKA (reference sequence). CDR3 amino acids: CSARDMGGHNEQFF. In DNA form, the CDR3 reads TGCAGTGCTAGAGATATGGGGGGCCACAATGAGCAGTTCTTC.

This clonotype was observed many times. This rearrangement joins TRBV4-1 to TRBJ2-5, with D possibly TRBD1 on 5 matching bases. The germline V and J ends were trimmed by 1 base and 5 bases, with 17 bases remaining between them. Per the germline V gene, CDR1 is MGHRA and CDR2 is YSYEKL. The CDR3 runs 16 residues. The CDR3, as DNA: TGCGCCAGCAGCCAAGGAGGTTCAGGGTTCGGGGAGACCCAGTACTTC. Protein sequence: CASSQGGSGFGETQYF.

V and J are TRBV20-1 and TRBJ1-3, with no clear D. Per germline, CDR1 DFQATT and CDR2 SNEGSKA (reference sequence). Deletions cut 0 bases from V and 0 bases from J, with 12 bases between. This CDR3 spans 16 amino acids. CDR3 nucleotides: TGCAGTGCTAGAGATAGGTCGGGGTACTCTGGAAACACCATATATTTT. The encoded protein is CSARDRSGYSGNTIYF.

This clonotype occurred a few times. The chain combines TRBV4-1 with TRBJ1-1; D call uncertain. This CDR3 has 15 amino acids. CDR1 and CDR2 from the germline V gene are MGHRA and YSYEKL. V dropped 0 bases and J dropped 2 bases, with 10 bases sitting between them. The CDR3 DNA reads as TGCGCCAGCAGCCAAGATGAATTAACTAACACTGAAGCTTTCTTT. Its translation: CASSQDELTNTEAFF.

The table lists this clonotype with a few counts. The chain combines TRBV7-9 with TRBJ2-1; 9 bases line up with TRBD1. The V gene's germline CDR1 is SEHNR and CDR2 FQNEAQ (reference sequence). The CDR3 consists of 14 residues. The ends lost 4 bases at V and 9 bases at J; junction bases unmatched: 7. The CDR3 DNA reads TGTGCCAGCAGCTCACCGGGACAGGGAAGTGAGCAGTTCTTC. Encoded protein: CASSSPGQGSEQFF.

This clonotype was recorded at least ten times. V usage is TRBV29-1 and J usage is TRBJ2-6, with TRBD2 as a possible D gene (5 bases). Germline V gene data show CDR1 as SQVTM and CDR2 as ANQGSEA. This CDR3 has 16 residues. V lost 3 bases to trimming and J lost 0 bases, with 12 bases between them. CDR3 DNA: TGCAGCGTTGACGGAGGACTCAGCTCTGGGGCCAACGTCCTGACTTTC. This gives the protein CSVDGGLSSGANVLTF.

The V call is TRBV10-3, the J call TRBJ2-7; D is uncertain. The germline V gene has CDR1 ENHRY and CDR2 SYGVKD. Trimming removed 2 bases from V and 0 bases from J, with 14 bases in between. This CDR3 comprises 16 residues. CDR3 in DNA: TGTGCCATCAGTGAGACCCCCGCCGCGAGCTCCTACGAGCAGTACTTC. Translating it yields CAISETPAASSYEQYF.

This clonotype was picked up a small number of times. CDR3: CASSPGQGVSPLHF. The DNA for the CDR3 is TGTGCCAGCAGTCCGGGACAGGGGGTTTCACCCCTCCACTTT. The V and J genes are TRBV12-3 or TRBV12-4 and TRBJ1-6, with 11 bases aligning to TRBD1. V trimming: 5 bases; J trimming: 9 bases; junction bases outside the gene matches: 3. The CDR3 totals 14 residues.

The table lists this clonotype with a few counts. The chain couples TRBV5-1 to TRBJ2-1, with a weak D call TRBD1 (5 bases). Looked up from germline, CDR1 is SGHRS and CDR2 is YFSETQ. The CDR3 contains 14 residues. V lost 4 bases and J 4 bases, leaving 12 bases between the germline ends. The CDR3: CASSRQGSYNEQFF. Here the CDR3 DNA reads TGCGCCAGCAGCAGGCAGGGTTCTTACAATGAGCAGTTCTTC.

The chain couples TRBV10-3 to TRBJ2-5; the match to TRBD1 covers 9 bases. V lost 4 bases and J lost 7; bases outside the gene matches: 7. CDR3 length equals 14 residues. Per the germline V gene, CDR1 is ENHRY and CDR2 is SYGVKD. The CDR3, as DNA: TGTGCCATCAGTGCGGACAGGGGCCTGGGGACCCAGTACTTC. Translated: CAISADRGLGTQYF.

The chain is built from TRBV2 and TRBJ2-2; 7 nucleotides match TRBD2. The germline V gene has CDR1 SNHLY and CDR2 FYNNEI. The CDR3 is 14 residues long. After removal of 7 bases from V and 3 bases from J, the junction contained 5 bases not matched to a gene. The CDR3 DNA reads TGTGCCAGCACGGAGGGAGGGTACACCGGGGAGCTGTTTTTT. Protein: CASTEGGYTGELFF. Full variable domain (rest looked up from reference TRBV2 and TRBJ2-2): EPEVTQTPSHQVTQMGQEVILRCVPISNHLYFYWYRQILGQKVEFLVSFYNNEISEKSEIFDDQFSVERPDGSNFTLKIRSTKLEDSAMYFCASTEGGYTGELFFGEGSRLTVL.

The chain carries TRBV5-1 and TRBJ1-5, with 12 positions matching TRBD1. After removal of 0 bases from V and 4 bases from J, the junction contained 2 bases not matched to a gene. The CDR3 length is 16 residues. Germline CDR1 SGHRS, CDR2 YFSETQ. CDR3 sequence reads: CASSLGGQGANQPQHF. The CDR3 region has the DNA TGCGCCAGCAGCTTGGGGGGACAGGGGGCTAATCAGCCCCAGCATTTT.

The chain's CDR3 is CASSESPGANVLTF. CDR3 sequence (DNA): TGTGCCAGCAGTGAATCCCCTGGGGCCAACGTCCTGACTTTC. V and J are TRBV2 and TRBJ2-6; D unresolved. V was shortened by 2 bases and J by 2 bases, with 4 bases between the two germline ends. Germline V gene data show CDR1 as SNHLY and CDR2 as FYNNEI. The CDR3 is 14 residues long.

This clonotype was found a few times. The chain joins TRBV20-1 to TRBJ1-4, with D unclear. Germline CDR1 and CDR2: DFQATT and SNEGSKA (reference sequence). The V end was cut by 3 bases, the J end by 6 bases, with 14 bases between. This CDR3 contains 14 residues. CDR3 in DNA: TGCAGTGCTAGGACCTTAAATTGGGATGAAAAACTGTTTTTT. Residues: CSARTLNWDEKLFF.

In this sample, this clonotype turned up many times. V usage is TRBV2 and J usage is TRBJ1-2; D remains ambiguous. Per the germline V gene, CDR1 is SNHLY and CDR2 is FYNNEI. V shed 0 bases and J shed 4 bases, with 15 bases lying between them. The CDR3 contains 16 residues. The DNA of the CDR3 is TGTGCCAGCAGTGAAGCGCTTCTTGGGGTTGGCTATGGCTACACCTTC. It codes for CASSEALLGVGYGYTF. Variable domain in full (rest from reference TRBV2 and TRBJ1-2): EPEVTQTPSHQVTQMGQEVILRCVPISNHLYFYWYRQILGQKVEFLVSFYNNEISEKSEIFDDQFSVERPDGSNFTLKIRSTKLEDSAMYFCASSEALLGVGYGYTFGSGTRLTVV.

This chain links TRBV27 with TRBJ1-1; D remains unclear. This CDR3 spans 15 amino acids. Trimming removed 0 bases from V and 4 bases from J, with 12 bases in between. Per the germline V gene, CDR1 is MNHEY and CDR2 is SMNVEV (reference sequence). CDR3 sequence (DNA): TGTGCCAGCAGTTTATCTTTCGGGTCAGCCACTGAAGCTTTCTTT. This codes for CASSLSFGSATEAFF.

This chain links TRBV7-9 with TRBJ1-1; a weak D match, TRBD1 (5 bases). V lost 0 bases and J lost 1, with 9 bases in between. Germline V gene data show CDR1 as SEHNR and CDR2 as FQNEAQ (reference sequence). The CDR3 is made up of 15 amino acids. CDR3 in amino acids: CASSLASGRNTEAFF. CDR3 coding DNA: TGTGCCAGCAGCTTAGCTTCAGGGAGGAACACTGAAGCTTTCTTT.

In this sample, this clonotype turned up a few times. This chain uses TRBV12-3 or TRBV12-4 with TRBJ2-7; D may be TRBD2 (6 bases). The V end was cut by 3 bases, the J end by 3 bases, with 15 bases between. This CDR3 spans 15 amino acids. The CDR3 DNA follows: TGTGCCAGCAGTTTGGGGTGGGGGAGGAACTACGAGCAGTACTTC. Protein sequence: CASSLGWGRNYEQYF.

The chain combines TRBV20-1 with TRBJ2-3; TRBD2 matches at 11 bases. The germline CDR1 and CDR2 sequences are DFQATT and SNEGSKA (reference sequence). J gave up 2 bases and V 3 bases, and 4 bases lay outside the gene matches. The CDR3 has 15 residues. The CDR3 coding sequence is TGCAGTGCTAGCTCGACTAGCGGGGACACAGATACGCAGTATTTT. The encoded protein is CSASSTSGDTDTQYF.

CDR3: CASSRIGGNTGELFF. The CDR3 region has the DNA TGTGCCAGCAGTAGAATAGGTGGGAACACCGGGGAGCTGTTTTTT. The J gene is TRBJ2-2, the V gene TRBV12-3 or TRBV12-4; no firm D call. The CDR3 totals 15 residues. V shed 5 bases and J shed 1 base, with 11 bases lying between them.

This CDR3 reads CASSPGFLPDTGELFF. The CDR3 region has the DNA TGCGCCAGCAGCCCCGGATTTCTTCCGGACACCGGGGAGCTGTTTTTT. The chain carries TRBV5-1 and TRBJ2-2; D not certain. The CDR3 has 16 residues. Trimming shortened V by 4 bases and J by 3 bases, and 16 bases separated the two germline ends. Per germline, CDR1 SGHRS and CDR2 YFSETQ.

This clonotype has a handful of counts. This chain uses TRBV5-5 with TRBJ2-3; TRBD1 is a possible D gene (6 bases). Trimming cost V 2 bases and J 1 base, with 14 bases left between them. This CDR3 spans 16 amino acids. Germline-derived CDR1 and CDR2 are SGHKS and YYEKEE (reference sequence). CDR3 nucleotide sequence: TGTGCCAGCAGCTTACCAGGGGTCGAAGGCACAGATACGCAGTATTTT. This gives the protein CASSLPGVEGTDTQYF. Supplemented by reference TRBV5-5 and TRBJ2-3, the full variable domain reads DAGVTQSPTHLIKTRGQQVTLRCSPISGHKSVSWYQQVLGQGPQFIFQYYEKEERGRGNFPDRFSARQFPNYSSELNVNALLLGDSALYLCASSLPGVEGTDTQYFGPGTRLTVL.

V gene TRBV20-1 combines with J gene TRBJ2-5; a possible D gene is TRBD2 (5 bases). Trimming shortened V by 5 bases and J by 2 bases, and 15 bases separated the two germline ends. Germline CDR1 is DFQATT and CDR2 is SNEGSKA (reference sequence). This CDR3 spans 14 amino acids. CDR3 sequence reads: CSACKLVRQETQYF. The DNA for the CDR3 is TGCAGTGCTTGCAAACTAGTCCGGCAAGAGACCCAGTACTTC.

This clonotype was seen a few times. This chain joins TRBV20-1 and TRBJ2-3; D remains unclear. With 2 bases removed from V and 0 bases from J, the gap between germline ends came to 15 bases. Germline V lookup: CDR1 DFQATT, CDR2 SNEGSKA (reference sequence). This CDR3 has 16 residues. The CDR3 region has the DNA TGCAGTGCTAGAACCATGCTTCAAACTAGCACAGATACGCAGTATTTT. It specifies CSARTMLQTSTDTQYF.

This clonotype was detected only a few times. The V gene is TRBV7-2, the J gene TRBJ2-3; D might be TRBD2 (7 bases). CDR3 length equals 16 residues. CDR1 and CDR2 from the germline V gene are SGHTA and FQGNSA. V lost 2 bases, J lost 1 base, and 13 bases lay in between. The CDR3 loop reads CASSLWGGGRTDTQYF. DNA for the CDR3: TGTGCCAGCAGCTTATGGGGCGGGGGCCGCACAGATACGCAGTATTTT.